This T cell receptor (beta chain) is from a study of spatial heterogeneity in lung cancer. Study context: Alpha-chain detections were consistently fewer than beta-chain detections among the sequences.

The study's findings and limits: Ubiquitous, expanded tumor-derived TCRs were more frequently observed in blood at resection than at follow-up.

Specified time point: sample taken at primary tumor resection. Samples came from around 70 TRACERx patients with untreated early-stage lung cancer. No cell sorting; template was whole RNA from tumor, lung tissue or PBMC. TCRdb ran MiXCR on the 5' RACE reads and lists one entry per CDR3 protein. The data show more than 80,000 distinct CDR3 sequences, with approximately 12% seen just once and over 40% held by the top ten. A remark on this clonotype: The target antigen is unknown.

The specimen comprised PBMCs, sampled at surgery. The sequence derives from a male donor with early-stage non-small cell lung cancer.

Here the CDR3 DNA reads TGTGCCAGCAGTGAATCCCCCGGAGGGGAGACCCAGTACTTC. Translated: CASSESPGGETQYF. The chain couples TRBV2 to TRBJ2-5; D may be TRBD2 (6 bases). CDR1 SNHLY and CDR2 FYNNEI come from the germline V gene. Trimming cost V 2 bases and J 5 bases, with 12 bases left between them. CDR3 length: 14 residues. Combining the CDR3 with reference TRBV2 and TRBJ2-5 gives the whole variable domain EPEVTQTPSHQVTQMGQEVILRCVPISNHLYFYWYRQILGQKVEFLVSFYNNEISEKSEIFDDQFSVERPDGSNFTLKIRSTKLEDSAMYFCASSESPGGETQYFGPGTRLLVL.